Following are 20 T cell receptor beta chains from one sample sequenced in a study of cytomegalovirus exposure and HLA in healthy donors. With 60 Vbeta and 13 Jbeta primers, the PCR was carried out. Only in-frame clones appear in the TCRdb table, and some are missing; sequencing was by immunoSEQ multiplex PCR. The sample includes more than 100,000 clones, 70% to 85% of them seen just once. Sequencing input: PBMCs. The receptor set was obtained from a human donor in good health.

The CDR3 loop reads CASSLYLESTGELFF. Written as DNA, the CDR3 is TGTGCCAGCAGCTTATACCTGGAGTCCACCGGGGAGCTGTTTTTT. The chain uses TRBV5-6 and TRBJ2-2, with D uncertain. The CDR3 is 15 residues long. Germline V gene lookup returns CDR1 SGHDT and CDR2 YYEEEE. The V end was cut by 2 bases, the J end by 4 bases, with 12 bases between.

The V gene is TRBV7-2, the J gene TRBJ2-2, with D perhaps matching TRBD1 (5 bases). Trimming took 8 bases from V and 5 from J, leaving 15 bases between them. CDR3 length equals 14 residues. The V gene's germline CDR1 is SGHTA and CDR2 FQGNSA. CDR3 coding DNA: TGTGCCAGCTCCAGCGTAGGGGCGACCGGGGAGCTGTTTTTT. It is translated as CASSSVGATGELFF.

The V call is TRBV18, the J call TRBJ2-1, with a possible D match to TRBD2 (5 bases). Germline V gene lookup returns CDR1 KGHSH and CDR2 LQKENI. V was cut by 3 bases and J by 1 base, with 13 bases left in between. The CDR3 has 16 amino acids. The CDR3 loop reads CASSPEGVGSYNEQFF. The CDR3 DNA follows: TGTGCCAGCTCACCCGAGGGAGTAGGATCCTACAATGAGCAGTTCTTC.

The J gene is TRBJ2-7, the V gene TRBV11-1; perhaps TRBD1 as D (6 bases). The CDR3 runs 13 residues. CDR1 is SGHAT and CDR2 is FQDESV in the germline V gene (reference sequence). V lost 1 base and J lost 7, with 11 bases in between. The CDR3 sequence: CASSLGDTTEQYF. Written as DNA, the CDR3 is TGTGCCAGCAGCTTAGGGGACACCACGGAGCAGTACTTC.

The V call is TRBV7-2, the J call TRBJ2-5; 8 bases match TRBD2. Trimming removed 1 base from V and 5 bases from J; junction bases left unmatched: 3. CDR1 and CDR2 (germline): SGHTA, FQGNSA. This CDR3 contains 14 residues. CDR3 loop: CASSLVSGGETQYF. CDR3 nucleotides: TGTGCCAGCAGCTTAGTATCGGGGGGGGAGACCCAGTACTTC. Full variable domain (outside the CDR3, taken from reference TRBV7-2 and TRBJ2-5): GAGVSQSPSNKVTEKGKDVELRCDPISGHTALYWYRQSLGQGLEFLIYFQGNSAPDKSGLPSDRFSAERTGGSVSTLTIQRTQQEDSAVYLCASSLVSGGETQYFGPGTRLLVL.

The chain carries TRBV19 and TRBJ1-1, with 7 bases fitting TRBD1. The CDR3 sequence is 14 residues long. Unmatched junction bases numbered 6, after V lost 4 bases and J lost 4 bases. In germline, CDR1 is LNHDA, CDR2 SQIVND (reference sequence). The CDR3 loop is CASSRIQGTTEAFF. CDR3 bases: TGTGCCAGTAGTAGAATACAGGGGACCACTGAAGCTTTCTTT.

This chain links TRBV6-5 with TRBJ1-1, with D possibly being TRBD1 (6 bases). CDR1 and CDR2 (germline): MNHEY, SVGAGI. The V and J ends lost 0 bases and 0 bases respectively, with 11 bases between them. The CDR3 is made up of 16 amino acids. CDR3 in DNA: TGTGCCAGCAGTTACTCGGGGGGGCGCATGAACACTGAAGCTTTCTTT. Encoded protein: CASSYSGGRMNTEAFF.

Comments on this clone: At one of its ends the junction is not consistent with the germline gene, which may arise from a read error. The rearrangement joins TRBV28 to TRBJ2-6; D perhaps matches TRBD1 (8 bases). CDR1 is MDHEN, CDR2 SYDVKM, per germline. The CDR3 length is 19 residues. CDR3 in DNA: TGTGCCAGCAGTTTATGGGGTACAGGGGGGGGCTCTGGGGCCAACGGCCTGACTTTC. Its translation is CASSLWGTGGGSGANGLTF.

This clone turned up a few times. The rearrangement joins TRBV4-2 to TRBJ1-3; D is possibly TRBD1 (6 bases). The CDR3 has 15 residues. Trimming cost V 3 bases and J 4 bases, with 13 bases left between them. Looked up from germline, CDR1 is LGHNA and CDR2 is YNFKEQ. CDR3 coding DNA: TGTGCCAGCAGCCAGGGACACTCGGGAGGAAACACCATATATTTT. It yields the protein CASSQGHSGGNTIYF.

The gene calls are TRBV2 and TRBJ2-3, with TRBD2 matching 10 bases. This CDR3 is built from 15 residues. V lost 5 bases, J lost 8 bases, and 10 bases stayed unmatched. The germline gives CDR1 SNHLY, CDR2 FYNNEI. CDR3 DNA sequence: TGTGCCAGCAGTCCGACTAGCGGGCTCACTATTACGCAGTATTTT. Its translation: CASSPTSGLTITQYF.

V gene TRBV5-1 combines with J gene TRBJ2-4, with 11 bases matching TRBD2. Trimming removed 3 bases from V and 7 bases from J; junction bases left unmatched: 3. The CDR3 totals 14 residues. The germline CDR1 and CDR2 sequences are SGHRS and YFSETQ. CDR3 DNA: TGCGCCAGCAGCTCACTAGCGGGAGCCAACATTCAGTACTTC. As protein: CASSSLAGANIQYF. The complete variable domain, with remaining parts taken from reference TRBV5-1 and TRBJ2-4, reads KAGVTQTPRYLIKTRGQQVTLSCSPISGHRSVSWYQQTPGQGLQFLFEYFSETQRNKGNFPGRFSGRQFSNSRSEMNVSTLELGDSALYLCASSSLAGANIQYFGAGTRLSVL.

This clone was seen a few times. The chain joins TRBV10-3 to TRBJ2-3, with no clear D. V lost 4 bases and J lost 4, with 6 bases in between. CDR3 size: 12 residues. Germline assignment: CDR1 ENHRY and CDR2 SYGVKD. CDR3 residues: CAISVRADTQYF. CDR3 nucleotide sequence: TGTGCCATCAGTGTTAGAGCAGATACGCAGTATTTT.

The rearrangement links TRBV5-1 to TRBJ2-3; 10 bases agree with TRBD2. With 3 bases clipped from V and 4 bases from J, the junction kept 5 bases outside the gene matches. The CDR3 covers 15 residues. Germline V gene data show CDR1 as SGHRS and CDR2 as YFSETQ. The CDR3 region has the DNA TGCGCCAGCAGCTCCCTCGGACTAGCGGCAGATACGCAGTATTTT. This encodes CASSSLGLAADTQYF. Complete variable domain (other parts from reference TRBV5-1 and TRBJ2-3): KAGVTQTPRYLIKTRGQQVTLSCSPISGHRSVSWYQQTPGQGLQFLFEYFSETQRNKGNFPGRFSGRQFSNSRSEMNVSTLELGDSALYLCASSSLGLAADTQYFGPGTRLTVL.

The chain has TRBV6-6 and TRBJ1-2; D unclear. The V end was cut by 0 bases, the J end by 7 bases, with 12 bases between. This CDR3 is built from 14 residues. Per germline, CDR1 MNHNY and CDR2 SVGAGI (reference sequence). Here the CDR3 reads CASSYSGRDPGYTF. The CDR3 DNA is TGTGCCAGCAGTTACTCTGGCCGGGATCCTGGCTACACCTTC.

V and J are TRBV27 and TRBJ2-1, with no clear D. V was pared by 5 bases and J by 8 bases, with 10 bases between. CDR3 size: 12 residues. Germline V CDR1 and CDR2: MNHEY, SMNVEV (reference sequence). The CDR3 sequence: CASSPPADEQFF. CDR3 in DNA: TGTGCCAGCAGTCCTCCGGCGGATGAGCAGTTCTTC.

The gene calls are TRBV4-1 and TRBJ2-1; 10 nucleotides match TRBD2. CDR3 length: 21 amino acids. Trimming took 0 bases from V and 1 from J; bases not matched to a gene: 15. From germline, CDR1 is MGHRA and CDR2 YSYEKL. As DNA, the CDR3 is TGCGCCAGCAGCCAAGAAAGGGGTAGCGGGAGGCCCTCTCGGTCCTACAATGAGCAGTTCTTC. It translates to CASSQERGSGRPSRSYNEQFF.

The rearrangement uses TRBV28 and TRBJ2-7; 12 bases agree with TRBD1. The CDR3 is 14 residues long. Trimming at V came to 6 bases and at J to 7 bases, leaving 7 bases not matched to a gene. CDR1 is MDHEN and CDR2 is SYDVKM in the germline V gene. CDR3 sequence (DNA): TGTGCCAGCAGGCGGGACAGGGGGCTTGGGGAGCAGTACTTC. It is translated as CASRRDRGLGEQYF.

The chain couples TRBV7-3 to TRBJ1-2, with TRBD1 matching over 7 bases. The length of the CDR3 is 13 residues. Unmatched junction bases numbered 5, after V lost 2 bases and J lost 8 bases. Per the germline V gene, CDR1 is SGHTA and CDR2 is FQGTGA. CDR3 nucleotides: TGTGCCAGCAGCTTAGGAGGGGGCGAAGGCTACACCTTC. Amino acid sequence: CASSLGGGEGYTF.

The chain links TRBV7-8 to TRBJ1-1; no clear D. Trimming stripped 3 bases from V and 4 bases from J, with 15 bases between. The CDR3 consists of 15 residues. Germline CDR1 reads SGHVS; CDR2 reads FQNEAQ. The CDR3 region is CASSLTGPRSTEAFF. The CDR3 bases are TGTGCCAGCAGCTTGACGGGTCCACGGAGCACTGAAGCTTTCTTT.

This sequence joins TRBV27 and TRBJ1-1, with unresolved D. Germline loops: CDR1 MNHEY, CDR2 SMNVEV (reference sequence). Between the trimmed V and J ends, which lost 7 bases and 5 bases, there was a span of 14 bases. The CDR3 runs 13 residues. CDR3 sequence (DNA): TGTGCCAGCACCACGGGTGGGAGGACTGAAGCTTTCTTT. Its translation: CASTTGGRTEAFF.